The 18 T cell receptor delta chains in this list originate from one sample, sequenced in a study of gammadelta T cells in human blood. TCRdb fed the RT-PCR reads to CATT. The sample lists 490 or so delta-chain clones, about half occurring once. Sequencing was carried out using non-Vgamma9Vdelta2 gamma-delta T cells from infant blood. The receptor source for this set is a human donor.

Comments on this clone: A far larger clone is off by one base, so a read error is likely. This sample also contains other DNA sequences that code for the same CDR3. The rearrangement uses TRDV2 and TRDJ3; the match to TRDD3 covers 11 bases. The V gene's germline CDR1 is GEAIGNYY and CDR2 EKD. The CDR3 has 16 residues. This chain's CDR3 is CACDTGGYWDTRQMFF. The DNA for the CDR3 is TGTGCATGTGACACTGGGGGATACTGGGACACCCGACAGATGTTTTTC.

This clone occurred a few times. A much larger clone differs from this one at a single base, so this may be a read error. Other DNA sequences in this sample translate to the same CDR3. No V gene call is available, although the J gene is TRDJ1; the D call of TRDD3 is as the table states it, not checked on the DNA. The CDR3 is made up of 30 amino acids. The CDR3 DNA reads TGTAGCGGTGCGGCTTCTTCACCCCGCCCGTGGCCGTCCTTCCTACTAGGACCCAAGGCTGGGGGACCTAACCCCGATAAACTCATCTTT. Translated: CSGAASSPRPWPSFLLGPKAGGPNPDKLIF.

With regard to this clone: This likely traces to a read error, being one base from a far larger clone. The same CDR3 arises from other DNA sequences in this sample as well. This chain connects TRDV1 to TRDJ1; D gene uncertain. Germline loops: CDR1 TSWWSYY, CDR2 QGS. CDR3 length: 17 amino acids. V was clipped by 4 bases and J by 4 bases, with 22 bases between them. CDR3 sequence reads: CALGALRRGYAVDKLIF. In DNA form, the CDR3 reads TGTGCTCTTGGGGCCCTCCGACGGGGTTACGCAGTCGATAAACTCATCTTT.

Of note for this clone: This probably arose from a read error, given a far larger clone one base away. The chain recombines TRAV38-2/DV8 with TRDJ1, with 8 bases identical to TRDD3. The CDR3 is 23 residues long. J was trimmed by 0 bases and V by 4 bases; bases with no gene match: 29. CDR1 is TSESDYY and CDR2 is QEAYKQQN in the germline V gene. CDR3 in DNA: TGTGCTTATAGGGGCGCTTCACTTAGGGGCTGGGGGACACCCAGGGGGTACACCGATAAACTCATCTTT. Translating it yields CAYRGASLRGWGTPRGYTDKLIF.

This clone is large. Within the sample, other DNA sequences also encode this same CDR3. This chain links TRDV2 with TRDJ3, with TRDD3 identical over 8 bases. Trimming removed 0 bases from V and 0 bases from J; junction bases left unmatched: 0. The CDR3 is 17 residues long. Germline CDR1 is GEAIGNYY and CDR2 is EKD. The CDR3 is CACDTGGYSWDTRQMFF. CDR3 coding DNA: TGTGCCTGTGACACCGGGGGATACTCCTGGGACACCCGACAGATGTTTTTC.

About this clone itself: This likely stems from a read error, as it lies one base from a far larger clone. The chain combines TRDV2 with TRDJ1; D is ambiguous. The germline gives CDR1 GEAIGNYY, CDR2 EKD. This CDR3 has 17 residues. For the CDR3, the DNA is TGTGCCTGTGTCACCGAATATTGGTCGGGGTCCCGCGGTAAACTCATCTTT. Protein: CACVTEYWSGSRGKLIF.

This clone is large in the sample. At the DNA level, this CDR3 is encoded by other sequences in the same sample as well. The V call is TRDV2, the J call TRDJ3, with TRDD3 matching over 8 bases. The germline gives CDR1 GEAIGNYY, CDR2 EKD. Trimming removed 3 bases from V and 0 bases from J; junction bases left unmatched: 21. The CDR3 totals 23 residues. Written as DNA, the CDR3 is TGTGCCTGTGACTCCCCGGAATCTACTGGGGGTCCCCCCTACTCCTGGGACACCCGACAGATGTTTTTC. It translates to CACDSPESTGGPPYSWDTRQMFF.

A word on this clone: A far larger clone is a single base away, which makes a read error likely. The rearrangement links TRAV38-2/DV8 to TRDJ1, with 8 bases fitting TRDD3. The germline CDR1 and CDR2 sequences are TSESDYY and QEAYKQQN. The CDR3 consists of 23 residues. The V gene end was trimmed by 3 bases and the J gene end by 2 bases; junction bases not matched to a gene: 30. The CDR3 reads CAYRTYSPTNGGITEPLTDKLIF. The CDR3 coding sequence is TGTGCTTATAGGACCTACTCCCCTACGAATGGGGGGATAACAGAACCCCTAACCGATAAACTCATCTTT.

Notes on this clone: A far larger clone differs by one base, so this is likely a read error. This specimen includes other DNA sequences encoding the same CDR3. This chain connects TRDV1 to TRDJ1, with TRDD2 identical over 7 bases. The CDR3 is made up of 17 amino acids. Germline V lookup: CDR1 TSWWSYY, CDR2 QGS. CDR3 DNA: TGTGCGCTTGGTTTCCTACGAGGGGGGTTGTACACCGATAAACTCATCTTT. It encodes CALGFLRGGLYTDKLIF.

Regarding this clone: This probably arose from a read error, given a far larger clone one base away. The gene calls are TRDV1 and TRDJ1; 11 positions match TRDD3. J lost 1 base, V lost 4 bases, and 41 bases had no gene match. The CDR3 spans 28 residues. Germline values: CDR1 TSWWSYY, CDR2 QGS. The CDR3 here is CALGGYPGLFYYLYWGIDHSNATDKLIF. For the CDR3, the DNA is TGTGCTCTTGGGGGATACCCCGGATTATTTTACTACCTTTACTGGGGGATAGACCATTCTAACGCCACCGATAAACTCATCTTT.

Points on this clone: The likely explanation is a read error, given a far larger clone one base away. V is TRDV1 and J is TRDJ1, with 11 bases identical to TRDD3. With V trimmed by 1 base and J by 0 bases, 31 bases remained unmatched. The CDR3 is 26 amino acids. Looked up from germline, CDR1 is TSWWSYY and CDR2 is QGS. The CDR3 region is CALGERLVISYGSCWGILEDTDKLIF. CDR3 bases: TGTGCTCTTGGGGAACGATTGGTGATTTCCTACGGGTCGTGCTGGGGGATACTGGAGGACACCGATAAACTCATCTTT.

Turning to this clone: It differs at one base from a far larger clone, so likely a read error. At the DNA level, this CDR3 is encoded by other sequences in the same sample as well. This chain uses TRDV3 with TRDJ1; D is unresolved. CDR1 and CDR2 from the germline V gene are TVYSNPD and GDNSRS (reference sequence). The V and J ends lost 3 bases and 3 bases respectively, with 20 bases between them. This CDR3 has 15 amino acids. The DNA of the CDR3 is TGTGCCTTGCGGCCTTTACCAACTGAGCCCGATAAACTCATCTTT. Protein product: CALRPLPTEPDKLIF.

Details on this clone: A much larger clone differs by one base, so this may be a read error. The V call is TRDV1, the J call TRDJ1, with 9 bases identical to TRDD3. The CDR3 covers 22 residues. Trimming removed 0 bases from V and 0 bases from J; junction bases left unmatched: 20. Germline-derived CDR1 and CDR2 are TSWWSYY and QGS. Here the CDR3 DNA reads TGTGCTCTTGGGGAACTCTTGTGTGGGGGATATTCCCCTTCTGTGTACACCGATAAACTCATCTTT. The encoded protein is CALGELLCGGYSPSVYTDKLIF.

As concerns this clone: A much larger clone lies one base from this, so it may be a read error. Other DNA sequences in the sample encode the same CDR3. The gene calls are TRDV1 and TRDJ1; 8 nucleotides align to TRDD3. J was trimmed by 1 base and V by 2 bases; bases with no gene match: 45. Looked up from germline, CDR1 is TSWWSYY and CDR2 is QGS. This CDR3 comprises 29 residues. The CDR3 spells CALGEMFYECQPRPFPLGARLRGTDKLIF. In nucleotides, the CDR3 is TGTGCTCTTGGGGAAATGTTTTATGAGTGTCAACCCCGGCCGTTCCCACTGGGGGCTCGACTCCGGGGCACCGATAAACTCATCTTT.

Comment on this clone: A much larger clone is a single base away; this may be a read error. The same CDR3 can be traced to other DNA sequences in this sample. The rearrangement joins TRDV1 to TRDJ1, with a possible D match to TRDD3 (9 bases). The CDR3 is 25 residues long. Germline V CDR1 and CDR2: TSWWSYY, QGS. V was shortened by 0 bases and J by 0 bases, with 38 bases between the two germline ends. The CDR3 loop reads CALGELGGLPTSMVWGIGYTDKLIF. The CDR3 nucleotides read TGTGCTCTTGGGGAACTAGGGGGACTTCCTACGTCGATGGTCTGGGGGATCGGGTACACCGATAAACTCATCTTT.

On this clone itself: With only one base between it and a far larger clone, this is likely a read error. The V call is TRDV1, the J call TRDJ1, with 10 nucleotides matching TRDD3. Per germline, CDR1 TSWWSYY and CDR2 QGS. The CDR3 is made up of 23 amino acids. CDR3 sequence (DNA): TGTGCTCTTGGGGATCCGTGGAGGCTTTCTTCCGGAACTGGGGGATTGTACACCGATAAACCCATCTTT. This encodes CALGDPWRLSSGTGGLYTDKPIF.

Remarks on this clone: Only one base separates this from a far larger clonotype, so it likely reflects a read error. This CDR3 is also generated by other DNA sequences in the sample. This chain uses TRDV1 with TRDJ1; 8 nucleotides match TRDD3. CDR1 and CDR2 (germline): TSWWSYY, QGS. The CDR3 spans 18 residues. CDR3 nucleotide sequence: TGTGCTCTGGGGGAGCGCCTCCCGTGGGGGATCCCCCAGCCTGAACTCATCTTT. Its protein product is CALGERLPWGIPQPELIF.

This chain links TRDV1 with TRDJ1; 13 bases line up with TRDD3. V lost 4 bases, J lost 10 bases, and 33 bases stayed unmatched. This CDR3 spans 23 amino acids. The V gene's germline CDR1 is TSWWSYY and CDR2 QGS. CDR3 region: CALGGLHFLLPPLLGDTAEGLIF. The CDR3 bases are TGTGCTCTTGGGGGGTTGCACTTCCTACTACCCCCTTTACTGGGGGATACGGCGGAGGGACTCATCTTT.